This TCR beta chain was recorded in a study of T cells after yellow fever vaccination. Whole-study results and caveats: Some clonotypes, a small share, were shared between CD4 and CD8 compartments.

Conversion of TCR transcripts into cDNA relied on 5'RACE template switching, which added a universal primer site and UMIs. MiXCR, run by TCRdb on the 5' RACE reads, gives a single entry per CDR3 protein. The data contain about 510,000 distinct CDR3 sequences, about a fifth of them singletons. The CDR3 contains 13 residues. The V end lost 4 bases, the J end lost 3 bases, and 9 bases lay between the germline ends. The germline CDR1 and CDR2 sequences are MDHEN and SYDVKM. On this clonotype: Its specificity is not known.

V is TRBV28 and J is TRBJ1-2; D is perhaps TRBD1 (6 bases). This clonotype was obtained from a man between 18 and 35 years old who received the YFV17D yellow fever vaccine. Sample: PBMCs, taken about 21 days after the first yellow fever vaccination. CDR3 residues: CASSWAGDYGYTF. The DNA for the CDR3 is TGTGCCAGCAGTTGGGCAGGGGACTATGGCTACACCTTC.